These T cell receptor beta chains were read from a single sample in a study of T cell changes during pregnancy in multiple sclerosis. Sequencing was performed with immunoSEQ multiplex PCR; in TCRdb, only in-frame clones are kept and a portion is missing. The table lists 74,000 or so clones, approximately 94% of them singletons, with roughly 0.21% in the top ten. Sequences were derived from CD4+ T cells from peripheral blood mononuclear cells, sampled before pregnancy. The receptor source for this set is a female donor with multiple sclerosis, enrolled in a pregnancy study. The CDR3 runs from the conserved cysteine through the conserved F or W. The D gene is left open where the match is weak. Rows give clone size only sometimes, using once, few, many, or a class for an expanded clone.

clone size	D gene	V gene	J gene	CDR3 protein	CDR3 DNA
-	TRBD1	TRBV5-8	TRBJ1-5	CASSLVFRQGDQPQHF	TGTGCCAGCAGCTTGGTGTTCAGACAGGGTGATCAGCCCCAGCATTTT
-	-	TRBV11-3	TRBJ1-2	CASSFGGVKDYGYTF	TGTGCCAGCAGCTTCGGAGGGGTAAAGGACTATGGCTACACCTTC
-	TRBD2	TRBV6-1	TRBJ2-1	CASSEGGGRNEQFF	TGTGCCAGCAGTGAAGGGGGGGGTCGCAATGAGCAGTTCTTC
-	-	TRBV19	TRBJ1-2	CASSIDQGVYGYTF	TGTGCCAGTAGTATAGACCAAGGGGTCTATGGCTACACCTTC
-	TRBD2	TRBV9	TRBJ2-1	CASSLLAGGPGEQFF	TGTGCCAGCAGCTTACTAGCGGGAGGGCCGGGTGAGCAGTTCTTC
-	TRBD2	TRBV11-3	TRBJ2-5	CASSSGTSGGALETQYF	TGTGCCAGCAGCTCCGGGACTAGCGGGGGGGCCCTTGAGACCCAGTACTTC
-	TRBD1	TRBV9	TRBJ2-5	CASSPGGGQGETQYF	TGTGCCAGCAGCCCTGGGGGGGGACAGGGAGAGACCCAGTACTTC
-	-	TRBV29-1	TRBJ2-7	CSVSNTGSYEQYF	TGCAGCGTTTCCAATACGGGATCCTACGAGCAGTACTTC
once	-	TRBV19	TRBJ2-1	CASSMSGALGGEQFF	TGTGCCAGTAGTATGTCCGGAGCGCTCGGCGGTGAGCAGTTCTTC
-	-	TRBV30	TRBJ1-4	CAWSVDSDNEKLFF	TGTGCCTGGAGTGTGGACAGCGATAATGAAAAACTGTTTTTT
-	-	TRBV7-4	TRBJ1-6	CASSLVGASYNSPLHF	TGTGCCAGCAGCTTAGTAGGGGCCTCCTATAATTCACCCCTCCACTTT
-	TRBD1	TRBV6-6	TRBJ1-3	CASSYSGQGAGNTIYF	TGTGCCAGCAGTTACTCGGGACAGGGGGCTGGAAACACCATATATTTT
-	-	TRBV5-1	TRBJ2-2	CASSLAGAGAGELFF	TGCGCCAGCAGCCTTGCGGGGGCGGGAGCCGGGGAGCTGTTTTTT
-	-	TRBV7-2	TRBJ2-7	CASGVSGEQYF	TGTGCCAGCGGGGTTTCGGGAGAGCAGTACTTC
few	-	TRBV2	TRBJ1-5	CASSGESYSNQPQHF	TGTGCCAGCTCCGGGGAGTCGTATAGCAATCAGCCCCAGCATTTT
-	-	TRBV21-1	TRBJ1-1	CASVQTPRDTEAFF	TGTGCCAGCGTACAGACCCCCAGGGACACTGAAGCTTTCTTT
-	TRBD2	TRBV7-3	TRBJ2-2	CASSVLAGATGELFF	TGTGCCAGCAGCGTGCTAGCGGGGGCAACCGGGGAGCTGTTTTTT
-	-	TRBV20-1	TRBJ1-2	CSARQIRGYTF	TGCAGTGCCCGACAGATCCGTGGCTACACCTTC
-	-	TRBV7-3	TRBJ2-1	CASSFGHGGNEQFF	TGTGCCAGCAGCTTTGGACACGGCGGCAATGAGCAGTTCTTC
once	TRBD2	TRBV14	TRBJ2-1	CASSQGLAGAREQFF	TGTGCCAGCAGCCAAGGACTAGCGGGAGCTCGTGAGCAGTTCTTC
once	TRBD1	TRBV11-2	TRBJ1-1	CASRLDRAGTEAFF	TGTGCCAGCAGGCTAGACAGGGCAGGCACTGAAGCTTTCTTT
-	TRBD2	TRBV7-6	TRBJ2-1	CASSTSTSGFSSYNEQFF	TGTGCCAGCAGCACTTCGACTAGCGGGTTTAGCTCCTACAATGAGCAGTTCTTC
-	-	TRBV6-5	TRBJ1-3	CASAPGPSSGNTIYF	TGTGCCAGCGCCCCAGGGCCTAGCTCTGGAAACACCATATATTTT
-	-	TRBV5-1	TRBJ2-2	CASSFGGFNTGELFF	TGCGCCAGCAGCTTCGGAGGGTTCAACACCGGGGAGCTGTTTTTT
-	-	TRBV7-2	TRBJ1-5	CASSLGGQPQHF	TGTGCCAGCAGCTTAGGCGGTCAGCCCCAGCATTTT
-	-	TRBV6-6	TRBJ2-5	CASRSSQTQYF	TGTGCCAGCCGCTCTAGCCAGACCCAGTACTTC
-	-	TRBV2	TRBJ1-1	CASSARQVYTEAFF	TGTGCCAGCAGTGCCCGACAGGTTTACACTGAAGCTTTCTTT
once	-	TRBV5-6	TRBJ2-7	CASSLRDRYEQYF	TGTGCCAGCAGCTTGCGAGACAGATACGAGCAGTACTTC
-	-	TRBV5-4	TRBJ2-7	CASSFGGSDKQYF	TGTGCCAGCAGCTTTGGGGGCTCGGACAAGCAGTACTTC
-	-	TRBV25-1	TRBJ1-5	CASSDGNYSNQPQHF	TGTGCCAGCAGTGACGGTAATTATAGCAATCAGCCCCAGCATTTT
once	-	TRBV6-5	TRBJ2-7	CASSLQGIEQYF	TGTGCCAGCAGTCTTCAGGGGATCGAGCAGTACTTC
-	-	TRBV15	TRBJ2-1	CATSRDSLNNEQFF	TGTGCCACCAGCAGAGATAGCCTGAACAATGAGCAGTTCTTC
-	TRBD1	TRBV19	TRBJ1-5	CASSISGTGGQPQHF	TGTGCCAGTAGTATAAGTGGGACAGGGGGTCAGCCCCAGCATTTT
-	-	TRBV5-6	TRBJ2-7	CASSLVIMSGRYEQYF	TGTGCCAGCAGCTTGGTAATTATGTCAGGAAGGTACGAGCAGTACTTC
-	-	TRBV19	TRBJ2-7	CASSIGQVYSEQYF	TGTGCCAGTAGTATAGGTCAAGTTTACTCCGAGCAGTACTTC
-	-	TRBV10-3	TRBJ2-2	CAISIYPSRELFF	TGTGCCATCAGTATCTACCCTTCTCGGGAGCTGTTTTTT
-	-	TRBV2	TRBJ2-2	CASSTGAVTGELFF	TGTGCCAGCAGTACGGGAGCGGTCACCGGGGAGCTGTTTTTT
-	TRBD1	TRBV27	TRBJ1-6	CASRRQGYSPLHF	TGTGCCAGCAGAAGACAGGGTTATTCACCCCTCCACTTT
-	-	TRBV7-8	TRBJ2-7	CASSLAWDTYEQYF	TGTGCCAGCAGCTTAGCGTGGGACACCTACGAGCAGTACTTC
once	TRBD2	TRBV11-2	TRBJ2-1	CASSLDSGATSYNEQFF	TGTGCCAGCAGCTTAGATAGCGGGGCTACTTCCTACAATGAGCAGTTCTTC
-	TRBD1	TRBV7-8	TRBJ1-4	CAVWQGGEKLFF	TGTGCCGTGTGGCAGGGGGGAGAAAAACTGTTTTTT
-	-	TRBV5-1	TRBJ1-5	CASSLGQFSNQPQHF	TGCGCCAGCAGCTTGGGACAGTTTAGCAATCAGCCCCAGCATTTT
-	-	TRBV5-1	TRBJ2-1	CASSSLQGSYNEQFF	TGCGCCAGCAGCTCCTTACAGGGTTCCTACAATGAGCAGTTCTTC
-	-	TRBV19	TRBJ1-3	CASSISGNSGNTIYF	TGTGCCAGTAGTATTTCAGGGAACTCTGGAAACACCATATATTTT
-	-	TRBV5-1	TRBJ1-1	CASSPGTSAEAFF	TGCGCCAGCAGCCCCGGGACATCCGCTGAAGCTTTCTTT
-	-	TRBV5-6	TRBJ2-2	CASSRRGAGELFF	TGTGCCAGCAGCCGCAGGGGTGCCGGGGAGCTGTTTTTT
-	-	TRBV28	TRBJ2-6	CASSLLSSGANVLTF	TGTGCCAGCAGTTTACTTAGCTCTGGGGCCAACGTCCTGACTTTC
-	TRBD1	TRBV19	TRBJ1-5	CASSIEGGQQPQHF	TGTGCCAGTAGTATAGAAGGGGGCCAACAGCCCCAGCATTTT
-	-	TRBV9	TRBJ2-7	CASSVGIELPYDEQYF	TGTGCCAGCAGCGTAGGTATCGAACTGCCTTATGACGAGCAGTACTTC
-	TRBD2	TRBV7-2	TRBJ2-3	CASSLRLGGGSLTDTQYF	TGTGCCAGCAGCTTAAGGTTGGGCGGGGGGTCCCTCACAGATACGCAGTATTTT
-	-	TRBV6-1	TRBJ2-1	CASSEEEAGYYNEQFF	TGTGCCAGCAGTGAAGAGGAGGCGGGTTACTACAATGAGCAGTTCTTC
-	-	TRBV5-4	TRBJ2-3	CASSLGPSGGSTDTQYF	TGTGCCAGCAGCTTGGGGCCCAGCGGAGGGAGCACAGATACGCAGTATTTT
-	-	TRBV2	TRBJ2-2	CASGGTANTGELFF	TGTGCCAGCGGCGGGACAGCGAACACCGGGGAGCTGTTTTTT